The 24 T cell receptor beta chains listed next were all sequenced from one sample in a study of regulatory T cells in long-lasting Graves disease. Time point noted: persistent/refractory GD, antithyroid drugs over 5 years with positive TRAb. PBMCs were the source of the RNA used for TCR sequencing. In building TCR beta libraries, iRepertoire HTBI primers were used together with Arm-PCR of CDR3 regions. One entry per CDR3 protein results from TCRdb running MiXCR on the multiplex PCR reads. The sample has 300,000 to 400,000 distinct CDR3 sequences; roughly 21% are singletons. The sample in question was peripheral blood mononuclear cells (PBMCs), obtained when the disease was refractory, from a patient treated with antithyroid drugs. The receptors were gathered from a female donor with Graves disease.

The chain recombines TRBV30 with TRBJ2-3, with unresolved D. Trimming took 3 bases from V and 5 from J, leaving 12 bases between them. The germline CDR1 and CDR2 sequences are GTSNPN and SVGIG (reference sequence). There are 13 residues in the CDR3. CDR3 nucleotides: TGTGCCTGGAGCTCCCTGTCCCTAGATACGCAGTATTTT. It yields the protein CAWSSLSLDTQYF.

This clonotype was observed a handful of times. The J gene is TRBJ1-2, the V gene TRBV6-2 or TRBV6-3; 10 nucleotides align to TRBD1. The CDR3 sequence is 16 residues long. V lost 8 bases and J lost 7; bases outside the gene matches: 16. Germline loops: CDR1 MNHEY, CDR2 SVGEGT. CDR3 loop: CASGPPRGTGEGGYTF. The CDR3 nucleotides read TGTGCCAGCGGTCCTCCCCGCGGGACAGGGGAAGGTGGCTACACCTTC.

This clonotype was counted a few times. This chain links TRBV14 with TRBJ1-4; TRBD1 matches 7 bases. In germline, CDR1 is SGHDN, CDR2 FVKESK. The CDR3 runs to 15 residues. Losses at the gene ends were 6 bases for V and 1 base for J; bases not matched to a gene: 5. In DNA form, the CDR3 reads TGTGCCAGCAGGGCGAGGACAGGAACTAATGAAAAACTGTTTTTT. Protein sequence: CASRARTGTNEKLFF.

In this sample, this clonotype turned up many times. V and J are TRBV12-3 or TRBV12-4 and TRBJ1-1; perhaps TRBD1 as D (6 bases). V was trimmed by 5 bases and J by 0 bases, leaving 19 bases between them. The CDR3 is 17 amino acids. The CDR3, as DNA: TGTGCCAGCAGTACCCCTGGACAGTTACTTATGAACACTGAAGCTTTCTTT. It yields the protein CASSTPGQLLMNTEAFF.

This clonotype was counted between two and nine times. The rearrangement joins TRBV7-2 to TRBJ1-2; D not resolved. Deletions cut 2 bases from V and 5 bases from J, with 18 bases between. Germline values: CDR1 SGHTA, CDR2 FQGNSA. This CDR3 has 16 residues. The CDR3 loop is CASSLLEMLQAYGYTF. The CDR3 bases are TGTGCCAGCAGCTTACTAGAAATGTTGCAGGCTTATGGCTACACCTTC.

This clonotype came up many times. The V and J genes are TRBV7-2 and TRBJ1-2; 9 positions agree with TRBD1. Germline assignment: CDR1 SGHTA and CDR2 FQGNSA. This CDR3 contains 14 residues. Germline trimming cut 5 bases from V and 7 bases from J; bases unmatched to any gene: 8. This CDR3 reads CASSPRTGASGYTF. DNA for the CDR3: TGTGCCAGCAGCCCCAGGACAGGGGCCAGTGGCTACACCTTC.

As for this clonotype: Possible read error: a much larger clone is one base away. The chain links TRBV28 to TRBJ2-7, with TRBD2 identical over 9 bases. CDR1 and CDR2 (germline): MDHEN, SYDVKM. The CDR3 is 16 residues long. In DNA form, the CDR3 reads TGTGCCGGCAGTTTGTTCGCGGGAGGGCATTCCTACGAGCAGTACTTC. Protein: CAGSLFAGGHSYEQYF.

The rearrangement joins TRBV3-1 to TRBJ2-1, with a tentative D call TRBD1 (5 bases). The CDR3 spans 16 residues. In germline, CDR1 is LGHDT, CDR2 YNNKEL (reference sequence). Trimming removed 4 bases from V and 6 bases from J, with 19 bases in between. The chain's CDR3 is CASSPTTVPSGNEQFF. The DNA for the CDR3 is TGTGCCAGCAGCCCAACGACAGTCCCGTCGGGCAATGAGCAGTTCTTC.

This clonotype appeared many times. The chain couples TRBV12-3 or TRBV12-4 to TRBJ1-2, with D uncertain. V was clipped by 1 base and J by 4 bases, with 7 bases between them. The CDR3 consists of 13 residues. The CDR3 nucleotides read TGTGCCAGCAGTTTAGGGGTCGTCTATGGCTACACCTTC. Protein product: CASSLGVVYGYTF.

The table lists this clonotype with many counts. J is TRBJ2-7 and V is TRBV2; 10 bases are shared with TRBD2. In germline, CDR1 is SNHLY, CDR2 FYNNEI. Losses at the gene ends were 5 bases for V and 0 bases for J; bases not matched to a gene: 10. There are 17 residues in the CDR3. DNA for the CDR3: TGTGCCAGCAGTCGTTCGGGCGGACTAGCGGACTCCTACGAGCAGTACTTC. It yields the protein CASSRSGGLADSYEQYF.

This clonotype was recorded only once. This sequence joins TRBV10-3 and TRBJ1-1, with D hard to call. From germline, CDR1 is ENHRY and CDR2 SYGVKD. V was trimmed by 3 bases and J by 8 bases, leaving 16 bases between them. This CDR3 comprises 14 residues. The chain's CDR3 is CAISDPDPPGEAFF. In nucleotides, the CDR3 is TGTGCCATCAGTGACCCGGACCCCCCAGGCGAAGCTTTCTTT.

The genes are TRBV6-1 and TRBJ2-7; 7 positions match TRBD2. The V segment lost 6 bases and the J segment 3 bases; nucleotides outside the gene matches: 14. CDR3 length equals 16 residues. Per the germline V gene, CDR1 is MNHNS and CDR2 is SASEGT. In DNA, the CDR3 is TGTGCCAGCAGCAGGCGAGTCGGGAGGAGGAACTACGAGCAGTACTTC. Translation gives CASSRRVGRRNYEQYF.

This clonotype was picked up many times. This sequence joins TRBV28 and TRBJ2-7; D ambiguous. Germline V gene sequence: CDR1 MDHEN, CDR2 SYDVKM. Trimming cost V 6 bases and J 3 bases, with 15 bases left between them. The CDR3 has 14 amino acids. CDR3 coding DNA: TGTGCCAGCAGCCAACTGCTAGGAGACTACGAGCAGTACTTC. Its translation: CASSQLLGDYEQYF.

Remarks on this clonotype: A much larger clonotype is one base distant, so this may be a read error. The chain employs TRBV10-3 and TRBJ1-1, with D tentatively TRBD1 (5 bases). The germline V gene has CDR1 ENHRY and CDR2 SYGVKD. The CDR3 is made up of 12 amino acids. Trimming cost V 6 bases and J 5 bases, with 10 bases left between them. The CDR3 nucleotides read TGTGCCATCAGACGGGGGGAGACTGAAGCTTTCTTT. It specifies CAIRRGETEAFF.

Ten or more counts support this clonotype. The chain couples TRBV6-1 to TRBJ2-7, with D possibly being TRBD2 (6 bases). This CDR3 has 15 residues. From germline, CDR1 is MNHNS and CDR2 SASEGT. V lost 10 bases and J lost 0, with 19 bases in between. DNA for the CDR3: TGTGCCACCCACCATCGGGAGCGGGTCTCCTACGAGCAGTACTTC. Translated: CATHHRERVSYEQYF.

This clonotype was observed a handful of times. V and J are TRBV4-1 and TRBJ1-1; D is perhaps TRBD1 (6 bases). Germline values: CDR1 MGHRA, CDR2 YSYEKL. CDR3 length: 18 residues. The V end was cut by 5 bases, the J end by 6 bases, with 28 bases between. The CDR3, as DNA: TGCGCCAGCAGCTCCCAGGGGTTTGCAAAGGTCCTTACACCTGAAGCTTTCTTT. Residues: CASSSQGFAKVLTPEAFF.

The table lists this clonotype with many counts. The chain couples TRBV16 to TRBJ2-7; 10 bases fit TRBD2. The CDR3 extends over 18 amino acids. Trimming at V came to 2 bases and at J to 2 bases, leaving 12 bases not matched to a gene. Germline CDR1 reads KGHSY; CDR2 reads FQNENV. The DNA for the CDR3 is TGTGCCAGCAGCCAAGATACCATGGGACTAGCGCTCACCTACGAGCAGTACTTC. The encoded protein is CASSQDTMGLALTYEQYF.

This clonotype has ten or more counts. The genes are TRBV7-2 and TRBJ2-5; D possibly corresponds to TRBD2 (5 bases). The germline CDR1 and CDR2 sequences are SGHTA and FQGNSA. Trimming stripped 4 bases from V and 5 bases from J, with 20 bases between. This CDR3 has 16 residues. The CDR3 nucleotides read TGTGCCAGCAGCTATAGCGTCGCGGCGCCGCGGGAGACCCAGTACTTC. As protein: CASSYSVAAPRETQYF. Complete variable domain (other parts from reference TRBV7-2 and TRBJ2-5): GAGVSQSPSNKVTEKGKDVELRCDPISGHTALYWYRQSLGQGLEFLIYFQGNSAPDKSGLPSDRFSAERTGGSVSTLTIQRTQQEDSAVYLCASSYSVAAPRETQYFGPGTRLLVL.

This clonotype was observed a few times. The J gene is TRBJ1-2, the V gene TRBV7-9, with a tentative D call TRBD1 (6 bases). Germline CDR1 and CDR2: SEHNR and FQNEAQ (reference sequence). The CDR3 contains 14 residues. Trimming removed 4 bases at V and 4 bases at J, with 13 bases between. Written as DNA, the CDR3 is TGTGCCAGCAGCTCCTCGGACAGCTCCTATGGCTACACCTTC. This codes for CASSSSDSSYGYTF.

CDR3 protein: CASSPGAGRRGYTF. Here the CDR3 DNA reads TGTGCCAGCAGCCCCGGGGCAGGAAGGCGGGGCTACACCTTC. V and J are TRBV3-1 and TRBJ1-2; D is perhaps TRBD1 (5 bases). Germline V gives CDR1 LGHDT, CDR2 YNNKEL (reference sequence). Between the trimmed V and J ends, which lost 4 bases and 8 bases, there was a span of 17 bases. This CDR3 is built from 14 residues.

This clonotype was observed at least ten times. The genes are TRBV7-2 and TRBJ1-2, with a weak D call TRBD1 (5 bases). The CDR3 sequence is 15 residues long. Germline V gene sequence: CDR1 SGHTA, CDR2 FQGNSA. The V gene lost 3 bases and the J gene lost 4 bases, with 15 bases spanning the gap. The CDR3 loop reads CASSFRGDMSYGYTF. CDR3 in DNA: TGTGCCAGCAGCTTCCGAGGGGATATGAGCTATGGCTACACCTTC.

This clonotype was picked up many times. A read error may account for a junction end that differs from germline. The V gene is TRBV2, the J gene TRBJ2-4, with 8 bases fitting TRBD2. The CDR3 contains 17 residues. Germline CDR1 and CDR2: SNHLY and FYNNEI. The CDR3, as DNA: TGTGCCAGCAGCGAAGAGAATAGCGGGGTAGCCAAAAACATTCAGTACTTC. Its protein is CASSEENSGVAKNIQYF.

In this sample, this clonotype turned up many times. J is TRBJ2-7 and V is TRBV20-1; 11 positions match TRBD2. This CDR3 spans 14 amino acids. Germline V gives CDR1 DFQATT, CDR2 SNEGSKA (reference sequence). Germline trimming cut 6 bases from V and 2 bases from J; bases unmatched to any gene: 6. The CDR3 loop reads CSAQGLAGTYEQYF. The CDR3 DNA sequence: TGCAGTGCCCAAGGACTAGCGGGTACCTACGAGCAGTACTTC.

The rearrangement uses TRBV5-6 and TRBJ1-4; possible D gene TRBD1, 6 bases. CDR1 and CDR2 from the germline V gene are SGHDT and YYEEEE. V was trimmed by 0 bases and J by 6 bases, leaving 18 bases between them. CDR3 length: 17 amino acids. The CDR3 DNA reads as TGTGCCAGCAGCTTGGACAGGGAAGAGGGAGAGTATGAAAAACTGTTTTTT. Translating it yields CASSLDREEGEYEKLFF.